This passage covers 17 T cell receptor beta chains from one sample sequenced in a study of T cells in narcolepsy. Measured with immunoSEQ multiplex PCR; TCRdb has only the in-frame clones, and not every one. Among 27,000 or so clones listed, about 89% were seen once. Source material: memory (CD45RA-) CD4+ T cells from blood. Every receptor here comes from a human donor in good health.

This rearrangement joins TRBV30 to TRBJ1-6; possible D gene TRBD1, 5 bases. The CDR3 is 15 residues long. In germline, CDR1 is GTSNPN, CDR2 SVGIG (reference sequence). V shed 0 bases and J shed 6 bases, with 12 bases lying between them. In DNA form, the CDR3 reads TGTGCCTGGAGTGTACTCCAGGGCCCTAATTCACCCCTCCACTTT. Translated, it gives CAWSVLQGPNSPLHF. Combining the CDR3 with reference TRBV30 and TRBJ1-6 gives the whole variable domain SQTIHQWPATLVQPVGSPLSLECTVEGTSNPNLYWYRQAAGRGLQLLFYSVGIGQISSEVPQNLSASRPQDRQFILSSKKLLLSDSGFYLCAWSVLQGPNSPLHFGNGTRLTVT.

This clone was detected only a few times. The chain recombines TRBV5-1 with TRBJ1-2; 9 bases are a match to TRBD1. Unmatched junction bases numbered 11, after V lost 1 base and J lost 7 bases. Germline V lookup: CDR1 SGHRS, CDR2 YFSETQ. This CDR3 has 16 amino acids. The CDR3 DNA sequence: TGCGCCAGCAGCTTGAGTACAGGGGGCGAAGGGGGTGGCTACACCTTC. Translated: CASSLSTGGEGGGYTF.

The chain carries TRBV11-2 and TRBJ2-1; 9 nucleotides agree with TRBD1. Germline-derived CDR1 and CDR2 are SGHAT and FQNNGV. V lost 3 bases, J lost 3 bases, and 0 bases stayed unmatched. The CDR3 covers 14 residues. DNA of the CDR3: TGTGCCAGCAGCTTGGGACAGGGCTACAATGAGCAGTTCTTC. It codes for CASSLGQGYNEQFF.

The V and J genes are TRBV11-2 and TRBJ2-1; D gene ambiguous. V gave up 2 bases and J gave up 0 bases, with 8 bases separating them. Germline CDR1 and CDR2: SGHAT and FQNNGV. The CDR3 length is 15 residues. CDR3 sequence reads: CASSLQYSSYNEQFF. CDR3 in DNA: TGTGCCAGCAGCTTACAGTATAGCTCCTACAATGAGCAGTTCTTC.

This clone was detected only once. V usage is TRBV19 and J usage is TRBJ1-5, with TRBD1 identical over 8 bases. The junction had 4 bases not matched to a gene; V was cut back by 7 bases and J by 2 bases. CDR1 is LNHDA and CDR2 is SQIVND in the germline V gene (reference sequence). The CDR3 has 14 residues. The CDR3 DNA follows: TGTGCCAGTACCGACAGGGGTGGCAATCAGCCCCAGCATTTT. Residues: CASTDRGGNQPQHF.

The chain couples TRBV7-8 to TRBJ1-5; D gene ambiguous. The CDR3 has 16 amino acids. Germline CDR1 SGHVS, CDR2 FQNEAQ. V shed 0 bases and J shed 0 bases, with 9 bases lying between them. CDR3 sequence (DNA): TGTGCCAGCAGCTTAGCGAGCGGGTTTAGCAATCAGCCCCAGCATTTT. Encoded protein: CASSLASGFSNQPQHF.

This chain links TRBV7-2 with TRBJ2-3; 9 nucleotides align to TRBD2. The junction had 5 bases not matched to a gene; V was cut back by 1 base and J by 3 bases. Looked up from germline, CDR1 is SGHTA and CDR2 is FQGNSA. The CDR3 is made up of 16 amino acids. The CDR3 protein is CASSLDGGRGTDTQYF. In DNA form, the CDR3 reads TGTGCCAGCAGCTTAGACGGCGGGAGGGGAACAGATACGCAGTATTTT. Full variable domain (outside the CDR3, taken from reference TRBV7-2 and TRBJ2-3): GAGVSQSPSNKVTEKGKDVELRCDPISGHTALYWYRQSLGQGLEFLIYFQGNSAPDKSGLPSDRFSAERTGGSVSTLTIQRTQQEDSAVYLCASSLDGGRGTDTQYFGPGTRLTVL.

V usage is TRBV19 and J usage is TRBJ1-3; D is unresolved. The CDR3 totals 14 residues. Trimming pared 6 bases from V and 0 bases from J, leaving 9 bases between. The germline V gene encodes CDR1 LNHDA and CDR2 SQIVND (reference sequence). CDR3: CASRDRSSGNTIYF. CDR3 bases: TGTGCCAGTAGAGACCGCTCCTCTGGAAACACCATATATTTT.

The gene calls are TRBV6-1 and TRBJ2-1; no definite D call. The CDR3 length is 11 residues. CDR1 and CDR2 (germline): MNHNS, SASEGT. The germline V and J ends were trimmed by 2 bases and 5 bases, with 1 base remaining between them. The CDR3 sequence is CASSENNEQFF. The CDR3 DNA reads TGTGCCAGCAGTGAAAACAATGAGCAGTTCTTC.

V is TRBV19 and J is TRBJ2-4; 9 bases map to TRBD2. CDR1 and CDR2 (germline): LNHDA, SQIVND (reference sequence). V dropped 4 bases and J dropped 4; count of bases not matched to a gene: 2. The length of the CDR3 is 14 residues. CDR3 nucleotide sequence: TGTGCCAGTAGTACGGCGGGGGGGAAAAACATTCAGTACTTC. Amino acid sequence: CASSTAGGKNIQYF.

The chain recombines TRBV9 with TRBJ2-7, with TRBD2 identical over 7 bases. CDR1 SGDLS and CDR2 YYNGEE come from the germline V gene. This CDR3 has 14 amino acids. The trim removed 4 bases at V and 3 bases at J, leaving 7 bases unmatched. CDR3: CASSSGLVGYEQYF. Written as DNA, the CDR3 is TGTGCCAGCAGCTCAGGACTAGTCGGCTACGAGCAGTACTTC.

This clone was observed once. The CDR3 coding sequence is TGTGCCTGGAGACTGTCTAGCGGGACACTGTTCTTC. Its protein product is CAWRLSSGTLFF. The V call is TRBV30, the J call TRBJ2-1, with TRBD2 matching over 9 bases. Germline V gene lookup returns CDR1 GTSNPN and CDR2 SVGIG (reference sequence). This CDR3 contains 12 residues. Losses at the gene ends were 3 bases for V and 15 bases for J; bases not matched to a gene: 9.

The J gene is TRBJ1-5, the V gene TRBV19; D might be TRBD1 (6 bases). The germline V gene encodes CDR1 LNHDA and CDR2 SQIVND (reference sequence). There are 14 residues in the CDR3. V lost 9 bases and J lost 5, with 17 bases in between. The CDR3 spells CASRIGGLDQPQHF. In DNA form, the CDR3 reads TGTGCCAGCCGTATAGGGGGTTTGGATCAGCCCCAGCATTTT.

This sequence joins TRBV10-3 and TRBJ2-2; 8 bases agree with TRBD1. CDR3 length: 13 residues. Trimming cost V 10 bases and J 3 bases; bases outside gene matches: 4. Germline lookup yields CDR1 ENHRY and CDR2 SYGVKD. CDR3 coding DNA: TGTGCCAGCAGGGGGCTCGACACCGGGGAGCTGTTTTTT. Residues: CASRGLDTGELFF.

This clone was counted once. V gene TRBV9 combines with J gene TRBJ2-7, with TRBD1 identical over 10 bases. The CDR3 loop spans 16 amino acids. Trimming removed 0 bases from V and 4 bases from J; junction bases left unmatched: 7. Germline loops: CDR1 SGDLS, CDR2 YYNGEE. The chain's CDR3 is CASSVGSTGGLYEQYF. The DNA of the CDR3 is TGTGCCAGCAGCGTAGGATCGACAGGGGGCCTATACGAGCAGTACTTC.

The chain is built from TRBV6-5 and TRBJ1-1, with TRBD1 identical over 8 bases. V lost 7 bases, J lost 3 bases, and 7 bases stayed unmatched. Germline CDR1 MNHEY, CDR2 SVGAGI. This CDR3 region has 14 residues. The CDR3 DNA follows: TGTGCCAGCACGTACAGGGGGACCGACACTGAAGCTTTCTTT. Its protein product is CASTYRGTDTEAFF.

The chain is built from TRBV27 and TRBJ2-1; 7 nucleotides align to TRBD1. V dropped 5 bases and J dropped 3; count of bases not matched to a gene: 7. The CDR3 loop spans 15 amino acids. Germline V lookup: CDR1 MNHEY, CDR2 SMNVEV (reference sequence). The CDR3 reads CASSTPGTVYNEQFF. CDR3 sequence (DNA): TGTGCCAGCAGTACGCCCGGGACAGTCTACAATGAGCAGTTCTTC.